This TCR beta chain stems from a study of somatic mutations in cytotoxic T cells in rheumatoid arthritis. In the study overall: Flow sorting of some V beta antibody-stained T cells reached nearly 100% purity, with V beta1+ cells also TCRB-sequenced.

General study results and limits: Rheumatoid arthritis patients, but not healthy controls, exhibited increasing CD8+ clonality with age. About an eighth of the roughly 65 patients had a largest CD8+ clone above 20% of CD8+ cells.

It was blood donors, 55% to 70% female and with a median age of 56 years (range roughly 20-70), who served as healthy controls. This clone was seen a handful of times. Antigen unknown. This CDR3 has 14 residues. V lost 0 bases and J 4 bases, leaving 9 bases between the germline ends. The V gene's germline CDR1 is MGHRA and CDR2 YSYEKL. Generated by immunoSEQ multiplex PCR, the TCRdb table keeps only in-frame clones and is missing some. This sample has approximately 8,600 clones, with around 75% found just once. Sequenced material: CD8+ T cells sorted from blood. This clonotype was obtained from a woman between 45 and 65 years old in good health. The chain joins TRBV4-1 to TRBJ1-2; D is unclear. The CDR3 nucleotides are TGCGCCAGCAGCCAAGATCAACACCTCTATGGCTACACCTTC. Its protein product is CASSQDQHLYGYTF.